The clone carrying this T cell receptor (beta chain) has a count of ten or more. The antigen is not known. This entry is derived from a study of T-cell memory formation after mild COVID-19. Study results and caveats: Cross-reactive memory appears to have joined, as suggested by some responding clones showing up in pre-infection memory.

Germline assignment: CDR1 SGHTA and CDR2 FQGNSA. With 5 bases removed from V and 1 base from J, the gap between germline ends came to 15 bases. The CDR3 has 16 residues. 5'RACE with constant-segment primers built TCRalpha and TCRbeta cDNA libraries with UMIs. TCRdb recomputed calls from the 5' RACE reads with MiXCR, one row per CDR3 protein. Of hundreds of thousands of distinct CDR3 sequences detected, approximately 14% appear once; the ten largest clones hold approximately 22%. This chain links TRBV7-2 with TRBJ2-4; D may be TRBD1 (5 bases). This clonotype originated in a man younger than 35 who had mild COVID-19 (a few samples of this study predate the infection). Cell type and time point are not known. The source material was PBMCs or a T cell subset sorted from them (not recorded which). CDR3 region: CASSPRQTTAKNIQYF. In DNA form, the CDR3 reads TGTGCCAGCAGCCCCCGACAGACCACGGCCAAAAACATTCAGTACTTC.